The clone carrying this TCR beta chain was counted only a few times. Antigen specificity is unknown. This entry is derived from a study of post-analysis software for immune sequencing data. Study-wide points: When patients were compared with controls, 4 or 5 TRBV segments were more frequent, TRBV5-6, TRBV5-1 and TRBV20-1 among them. Controls significantly exceeded multiple sclerosis patients in normalized Chao1 diversity.

Unique molecular identifiers featured in each of the TCR beta cDNA libraries. Via MiXCR, TCRdb re-called the PCR reads, giving one row per CDR3 protein. The sample consists of roughly 700,000 distinct CDR3 sequences, about 32% of them appearing once. Losses at the gene ends were 7 bases for V and 5 bases for J; bases not matched to a gene: 10. The V gene's germline CDR1 is LNHDA and CDR2 SQIVND (reference sequence). This CDR3 is 15 amino acids long. The sequence was obtained from a girl aged 10-17 years with multiple sclerosis. Sequenced material: blood. This chain uses TRBV19 with TRBJ2-1; TRBD1 aligns across 8 bases. The CDR3 spells CASKQAGGHHNEQFF. As DNA, the CDR3 is TGTGCCAGTAAACAGGCAGGGGGCCACCACAATGAGCAGTTCTTC.